This T cell receptor (beta chain) was captured in a study of blood T cell repertoires in COVID-19. As for the study in general: Donors in the United States, Italy and Spain gave samples during acute or convalescent COVID-19. In each case, the material was cDNA or gDNA derived from T cells, B-cell-depleted T cells, or PBMCs.

The CDR3 runs to 14 residues. The V gene's germline CDR1 is MNHGY and CDR2 SAAAGT. The V and J ends lost 6 bases and 8 bases, in that order; junction bases with no gene match: 11. Here immunoSEQ multiplex PCR was the method, and the copy in TCRdb shows in-frame clones only, minus some. Of 150,000 or so clones listed, 65% to 85% are singletons. The sequence was obtained from a woman aged 50 to 65 in a cohort exposed to, infected with or recovered from COVID-19 (not recorded which). The chain joins TRBV6-8 to TRBJ1-2; TRBD1 matches 8 bases. The sample was PBMCs or T cells enriched from blood (not recorded which). Written as DNA, the CDR3 is TGTGCCAGCAGCGAGGGACAGGCCGAGGGAGGCTACACCTTC. Its translation is CASSEGQAEGGYTF.